A single sample gave rise to the 9 T cell receptor beta chains below, sequenced in a study of ipilimumab plus nivolumab after autologous stem cell transplantation. Data came from immunoSEQ multiplex PCR; TCRdb stores just in-frame clones and leaves some out. The table has 43,000 or so clones, about 88% seen once; the top ten hold 0.88%. Sample: PBMCs, taken in a trial of ipilimumab plus nivolumab as post-transplant consolidation. The receptors here all came from a male donor with multiple myeloma.

The CDR3 region has the DNA TGTGCCAGCAGTGAAGAAATCCTTTGGGCGTCGGGGCAGTTCTTC. It encodes CASSEEILWASGQFF. The J gene is TRBJ2-1, the V gene TRBV6-1; D remains ambiguous. Germline CDR1 and CDR2: MNHNS and SASEGT. V dropped 1 base and J dropped 12 bases, with 19 bases sitting between them. The CDR3 runs 15 residues.

The sample holds a few counts of this clone. This chain connects TRBV10-1 to TRBJ2-7, with D unclear. The CDR3 sequence is 12 residues long. V lost 4 bases and J lost 6, with 10 bases in between. The germline V gene encodes CDR1 WNHNN and CDR2 SYGVQD (reference sequence). CDR3 DNA: TGCGCCAGCAGTGCCACTCGAGGCGAGCAGTACTTC. Protein: CASSATRGEQYF.

This clone occurred once. V and J are TRBV4-3 and TRBJ2-5; no reliable D call. The CDR3 loop spans 11 amino acids. Germline loops: CDR1 LGHNA, CDR2 YSLEER. Trimming removed 8 bases from V and 3 bases from J, with 7 bases in between. CDR3 nucleotides: TGCGCCAGCGAAGAAGAAGAGACCCAGTACTTC. As protein: CASEEEETQYF.

The chain joins TRBV10-3 to TRBJ2-5, with 7 bases lining up with TRBD2. The germline gives CDR1 ENHRY, CDR2 SYGVKD. The CDR3 extends over 14 amino acids. After removal of 10 bases from V and 7 bases from J, the junction contained 15 bases not matched to a gene. CDR3 in amino acids: CATGKEGGRATQYF. In DNA, the CDR3 is TGTGCCACAGGAAAGGAAGGAGGGAGGGCGACCCAGTACTTC.

This clone showed up just once. This chain connects TRBV10-2 to TRBJ2-3; TRBD2 aligns across 8 bases. There are 18 residues in the CDR3. Per germline, CDR1 WSHSY and CDR2 SAAADI. The junction had 11 bases not matched to a gene; V was cut back by 3 bases and J by 0 bases. In nucleotides, the CDR3 is TGCGCCAGCAGTGACACCAGCGGGGGATCGACGAGCACAGATACGCAGTATTTT. Protein sequence: CASSDTSGGSTSTDTQYF.

The rearrangement joins TRBV11-2 to TRBJ1-5; TRBD1 might be the D (5 bases). Trimming left V 5 bases short and J 5 bases short, with 10 bases between. The germline gives CDR1 SGHAT, CDR2 FQNNGV. CDR3 length equals 13 residues. CDR3: CASSRDYYQPQHF. The CDR3 DNA reads as TGTGCCAGCAGCCGGGACTACTATCAGCCCCAGCATTTT. Full variable domain (outside the CDR3, taken from reference TRBV11-2 and TRBJ1-5): EAGVAQSPRYKIIEKRQSVAFWCNPISGHATLYWYQQILGQGPKLLIQFQNNGVVDDSQLPKDRFSAERLKGVDSTLKIQPAKLEDSAVYLCASSRDYYQPQHFGDGTRLSIL.

V gene TRBV7-2 combines with J gene TRBJ2-2; 7 bases agree with TRBD2. J lost 0 bases, V lost 7 bases, and 11 bases had no gene match. The CDR3 runs 17 residues. Per germline, CDR1 SGHTA and CDR2 FQGNSA. The chain's CDR3 is CASNPVGGGSNTGELFF. The CDR3 DNA reads TGTGCCAGCAACCCTGTGGGGGGGGGATCGAACACCGGGGAGCTGTTTTTT.

The chain combines TRBV5-1 with TRBJ2-7; no clear D. Germline lookup yields CDR1 SGHRS and CDR2 YFSETQ. V gave up 4 bases and J gave up 3 bases, with 5 bases separating them. The CDR3 runs 11 residues. The CDR3 DNA reads TGCGCCAGCAGCACCAACTACGAGCAGTACTTC. Translation gives CASSTNYEQYF. The whole variable domain, remainder taken from reference TRBV5-1 and TRBJ2-7, is KAGVTQTPRYLIKTRGQQVTLSCSPISGHRSVSWYQQTPGQGLQFLFEYFSETQRNKGNFPGRFSGRQFSNSRSEMNVSTLELGDSALYLCASSTNYEQYFGPGTRLTVT.

This chain uses TRBV5-6 with TRBJ1-2, with a weak D call TRBD1 (6 bases). The germline V gene encodes CDR1 SGHDT and CDR2 YYEEEE. The CDR3 covers 12 residues. The V and J ends lost 4 bases and 8 bases respectively, with 12 bases between them. The CDR3 nucleotides are TGTGCCAGCAGCCGGGAGAGGGGGGGCTACACCTTC. Residues: CASSRERGGYTF.